The 19 T cell receptor beta chains presented below share a single source sample, sequenced in a study of T cells after yellow fever vaccination (dated by TCRdb to about 2019). Read against the paper, the sample's treatment or condition label means: live attenuated yellow fever vaccine strain. Library preparation employed 5' RACE. Instrument on record: Illumina NovaSeq 6000. The public reads were run again by TCRdb, first through fastp at Q25 and then through MiXCR, and only productive beta chains were kept. Rows are combined by CDR3 protein, so each entry shows the most common genes and DNA. This sample lists approximately 300,000 distinct CDR3 sequences; roughly a tenth were detected once. 2.5% to 4% of the sample belongs to the ten largest clones. The sequencing used CD4+ T cells sorted from PBMCs, collected 45 days after the yellow fever booster vaccination. These receptors came from a man aged 18 to 35 who received the YFV17D yellow fever vaccine.

The chain couples TRBV2 to TRBJ2-7, with 8 bases matching TRBD1. The ends lost 0 bases at V and 2 bases at J; junction bases unmatched: 3. CDR1 SNHLY and CDR2 FYNNEI come from the germline V gene. This CDR3 spans 15 amino acids. CDR3 loop: CASSEARRGPYEQYV. CDR3 coding DNA: TGTGCCAGCAGTGAAGCCCGCAGGGGGCCCTACGAGCAGTACGTC.

This clonotype was observed a few times. V is TRBV29-1 and J is TRBJ2-7, with D maybe TRBD1 (5 bases). Trimming removed 7 bases at V and 0 bases at J, with 13 bases between. The CDR3 length is 13 residues. Germline loops: CDR1 SQVTM, CDR2 ANQGSEA. In DNA form, the CDR3 reads TGCAGCGCTGCGACAGATTTCTCCTACGAGCAGTACGTC. Protein sequence: CSAATDFSYEQYV.

This clonotype has at least ten counts. The chain links TRBV7-9 to TRBJ2-4; 8 bases map to TRBD1. Looked up from germline, CDR1 is SEHNR and CDR2 is FQNEAQ (reference sequence). V dropped 3 bases and J dropped 10; count of bases not matched to a gene: 8. The CDR3 has 14 amino acids. CDR3 bases: TGTGCCAGCAGCTTGGCAGTTTACAGGGGGATTCAGTACTTC. Translating gives CASSLAVYRGIQYF.

This chain links TRBV5-1 with TRBJ2-5, with 8 positions matching TRBD2. The CDR3 is 17 amino acids. Germline assignment: CDR1 SGHRS and CDR2 YFSETQ. V lost 0 bases, J lost 4 bases, and 11 bases stayed unmatched. The CDR3 nucleotides are TGCGCCAGCAGCTTGGCCGCGCGGGGGGACGACCGAGAGACCCAGTACTTC. This sequence encodes CASSLAARGDDRETQYF.

This clonotype was recorded a few times. This sequence joins TRBV6-2 or TRBV6-3 and TRBJ1-1; a weak D match, TRBD1 (5 bases). V was clipped by 4 bases and J by 3 bases, with 18 bases between them. CDR3 size: 16 residues. Germline CDR1 is MNHEY and CDR2 is SVGEGT. This CDR3 reads CASSWVGGAADTEAFF. DNA of the CDR3: TGTGCCAGCAGTTGGGTGGGGGGAGCGGCTGACACTGAAGCTTTCTTT.

The chain has TRBV7-3 and TRBJ2-1; 13 positions match TRBD2. CDR3 size: 14 residues. CDR1 and CDR2 (germline): SGHTA, FQGTGA. Germline trimming cut 5 bases from V and 10 bases from J; bases unmatched to any gene: 5. This CDR3 is CASSTSGGVREQFF. The CDR3 nucleotides read TGTGCCAGCAGCACTAGCGGGGGGGTGCGGGAGCAGTTCTTC.

The genes are TRBV5-4 and TRBJ2-7, with 8 bases that match TRBD1. CDR1 SGHNT and CDR2 YYREEE come from the germline V gene (reference sequence). V gave up 4 bases and J gave up 0 bases; unmatched junction bases: 6. The CDR3 consists of 15 residues. CDR3 nucleotides: TGTGCCAGCAGCAGGGACAGGAGCCTCTCCTACGAGCAGTACGTC. It encodes CASSRDRSLSYEQYV.

The chain recombines TRBV5-1 with TRBJ2-1; 7 bases match TRBD1. This CDR3 spans 15 amino acids. The V gene's germline CDR1 is SGHRS and CDR2 YFSETQ. Trimming took 0 bases from V and 4 from J; bases not matched to a gene: 4. The CDR3 loop reads CASSLGDSFYNEQFF. As DNA, the CDR3 is TGCGCCAGCAGCTTGGGGGACAGCTTTTACAATGAGCAGTTCTTC.

This clonotype was observed a few times. The gene calls are TRBV7-2 and TRBJ1-1; maybe TRBD1 (6 bases). CDR3 length equals 15 residues. V was shortened by 0 bases and J by 1 base, with 9 bases between the two germline ends. In germline, CDR1 is SGHTA, CDR2 FQGNSA. Here the CDR3 reads CASSLARGGNTEAFF. In DNA, the CDR3 is TGTGCCAGCAGCTTAGCGAGAGGGGGGAACACTGAAGCTTTCTTT.

This chain uses TRBV2 with TRBJ2-1; possibly TRBD1 for D (6 bases). Germline CDR1 SNHLY, CDR2 FYNNEI. Trimming pared 4 bases from V and 8 bases from J, leaving 15 bases between. The CDR3 sequence is 14 residues long. CDR3 loop: CASSADSRGHEQFF. DNA for the CDR3: TGTGCCAGCAGTGCGGACAGTAGGGGCCATGAGCAGTTCTTC.

This clonotype was seen ten or more times. The chain is built from TRBV7-2 and TRBJ2-7; D is undetermined. The V end lost 1 base, the J end lost 5 bases, and 9 bases lay between the germline ends. Germline CDR1 reads SGHTA; CDR2 reads FQGNSA. The CDR3 covers 13 residues. CDR3 protein: CASSLGHQNEQYF. The CDR3 nucleotides read TGTGCCAGCAGCTTAGGCCACCAAAACGAGCAGTACTTC.

The CDR3 sequence: CASLRDSYNEQFF. The CDR3 DNA reads TGTGCCAGCTTGCGGGACTCCTACAATGAGCAGTTCTTC. This chain joins TRBV6-2 or TRBV6-3 and TRBJ2-1; tentative D call: TRBD2 (6 bases). The CDR3 runs to 13 residues. CDR1 is MNHEY and CDR2 is SVGEGT in the germline V gene. The germline V and J ends were trimmed by 8 bases and 0 bases, with 8 bases remaining between them.

V gene TRBV9 combines with J gene TRBJ2-7; TRBD1 agrees at 8 bases. V trimming: 0 bases; J trimming: 3 bases; junction bases outside the gene matches: 5. The CDR3 spans 15 residues. Germline V gene sequence: CDR1 SGDLS, CDR2 YYNGEE. The CDR3 loop reads CASSVAGTGHYEQYF. CDR3 sequence (DNA): TGTGCCAGCAGCGTAGCCGGGACAGGTCACTACGAGCAGTACTTC.

There are many counts of this clonotype. The chain links TRBV19 to TRBJ2-7; 8 bases match TRBD1. Germline assignment: CDR1 LNHDA and CDR2 SQIVND (reference sequence). This CDR3 spans 16 amino acids. Trimming removed 5 bases from V and 2 bases from J; junction bases left unmatched: 11. The CDR3 coding sequence is TGTGCCAGTAGTCTCACGACAGGGGCTGGGACCTACGAGCAGTACTTC. Translating it yields CASSLTTGAGTYEQYF.

J is TRBJ1-2 and V is TRBV10-3; 7 bases line up with TRBD1. The V gene's germline CDR1 is ENHRY and CDR2 SYGVKD. V was clipped by 6 bases and J by 2 bases; unmatched bases: 3. The CDR3 runs to 13 residues. The CDR3, as DNA: TGTGCCATCAGCTTGGGACAGAACTATGGCTACACCTTC. Its protein is CAISLGQNYGYTF.

The chain's CDR3 is CASRGGGNEQFF. In DNA, the CDR3 is TGCGCCAGCAGGGGCGGGGGCAATGAGCAGTTCTTC. The chain combines TRBV5-1 with TRBJ2-1, with 7 bases aligning to TRBD2. The CDR3 contains 12 residues. The germline V gene encodes CDR1 SGHRS and CDR2 YFSETQ. Trimming at V came to 5 bases and at J to 6 bases, leaving 2 bases not matched to a gene.

This chain joins TRBV9 and TRBJ2-5, with TRBD2 matching 9 bases. Germline assignment: CDR1 SGDLS and CDR2 YYNGEE. This CDR3 comprises 14 residues. The J segment lost 5 bases and the V segment lost 2 bases, leaving 4 bases of the junction unmatched. As DNA, the CDR3 is TGTGCCAGCAGCGTGGGACTAGCTCGCGAGACCCAGTACTTC. Translation gives CASSVGLARETQYF.

This chain joins TRBV3-1 and TRBJ2-1; 8 bases are shared with TRBD2. With V trimmed by 4 bases and J by 5 bases, 4 bases remained unmatched. Germline lookup yields CDR1 LGHDT and CDR2 YNNKEL (reference sequence). This CDR3 is built from 14 residues. The CDR3 sequence is CASSPPGGDNEQFF. The CDR3 DNA is TGTGCCAGCAGCCCCCCGGGGGGGGACAATGAGCAGTTCTTC.

This clonotype has just a few counts. The chain has TRBV7-9 and TRBJ2-7, with unresolved D. The CDR3 sequence is 16 residues long. Trimming pared 4 bases from V and 4 bases from J, leaving 20 bases between. Looked up from germline, CDR1 is SEHNR and CDR2 is FQNEAQ (reference sequence). Written as DNA, the CDR3 is TGTGCCAGCAGCTCCAATTCCGGCAGATTAACGTACGAGCAGTACTTC. Amino acids: CASSSNSGRLTYEQYF.